This T cell receptor (beta chain) appears in the sequencing data of a study of T cells in Graves' hyperthyroidism and ophthalmopathy. Germline CDR1 and CDR2: SGHKS and YYEKEE (reference sequence). The V and J ends lost 4 bases and 0 bases respectively, with 19 bases between them. The CDR3 runs 17 residues. This clonotype appeared many times. TCR beta CDR3 regions were amplified from RNA. Carried out on the TCR CDR3, a first-round RT-PCR used the HTBI primer set. TCRdb itself ran the multiplex PCR reads through MiXCR, one entry per CDR3 protein. The profile shows a few hundred thousand distinct CDR3 sequences, 16% of them singletons.

Sequencing used blood. V usage is TRBV5-5 and J usage is TRBJ1-1; D ambiguous. The clonotype originates from a woman aged 40 to 50 with Graves' ophthalmopathy. CDR3 DNA sequence: TGTGCCAGCAGCCAGCCCGACGACAAACCAATGAACACTGAAGCTTTCTTT. This codes for CASSQPDDKPMNTEAFF.